The rows below give T cell receptor beta chains drawn from one sample of a study of blood T cell repertoires in COVID-19. Clones were read by immunoSEQ multiplex PCR, and TCRdb kept only the in-frame ones, dropping some. The table has 150,000 or so clones, around 89% seen once. The sample was PBMCs or T cells enriched from blood (not recorded which). These receptors were obtained from a woman aged 25 to 39 with acute COVID-19. Each CDR3 is given without its conserved first and last residue. The size field is filled for only some rows; it gives once, few, many or a size class.

cdr3_length,v_call,clone_size,cdr3_aa
17,TRBV19,-,ASTTTDRGRFFGPGELF
12,TRBV5-8,-,ASSLAGTMGEQY
16,TRBV7-9,-,ASSLVIAGTFVRETQY
11,TRBV5-4,-,ASTTTGAYEQY
13,TRBV3-1/TRBV3-2,once,ASSPGSTGFSPLH
12,TRBV5-6,-,ASSLMQGSSPLH
11,TRBV7-2,once,ASSFGFLYEQY
13,TRBV11-2,few,ASGGTDPSPYGYT
13,TRBV13,-,ASSSPRSDTYGYT
11,TRBV27,-,ASSSGGNQPQH
14,TRBV6-1,-,ASSEVSGLAKNIQY
13,TRBV7-2,-,ASSFGGTTQETQY
12,TRBV5-1,once,ASSPRTGRDTQY
11,TRBV10-3,-,ASRTGSINEQY
13,TRBV25-1,-,ASSEAGTGNYGYT
12,TRBV27,once,ASSFWGQDNEQF
16,TRBV7-8,-,ASSLGRAKGGNQNIQY
13,TRBV7-9,-,ASSLAGSSSYEQY
12,TRBV27,-,ASSTTTGGYEQY
13,TRBV10-3,-,AISEPRTSTDTQY
11,TRBV28,-,ASLGPSYNEQF
11,TRBV7-9,-,ASSYTENSPLH
11,TRBV28,-,ASSFLGVLEQY
12,TRBV19,few,ASSIGVEGTEAF
15,TRBV4-3,-,ASSQDLPQGPNSPLH
13,TRBV7-3,-,ASSLTTRGEETQY
13,TRBV18,-,ASSPVLEISAEAF
13,TRBV10-3,-,AISDVGTGAVEQY
14,TRBV4-1,-,ASSQETLGAPDTQY
10,TRBV30,-,AWRTLQQEAF
14,TRBV9,-,ASSVGGSSSGNTIY
12,TRBV7-2,few,ASSPTGLNQPQH